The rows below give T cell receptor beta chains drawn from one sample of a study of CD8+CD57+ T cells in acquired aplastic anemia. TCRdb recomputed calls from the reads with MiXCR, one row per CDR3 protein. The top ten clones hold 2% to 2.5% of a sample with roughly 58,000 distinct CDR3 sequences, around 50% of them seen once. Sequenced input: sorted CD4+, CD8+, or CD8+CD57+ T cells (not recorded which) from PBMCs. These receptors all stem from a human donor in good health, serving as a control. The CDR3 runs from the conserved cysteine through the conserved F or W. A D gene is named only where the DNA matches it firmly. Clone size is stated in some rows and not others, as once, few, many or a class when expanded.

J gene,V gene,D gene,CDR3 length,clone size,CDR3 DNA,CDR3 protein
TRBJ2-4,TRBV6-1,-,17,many,TGTGCCAGCAGGGAGAGTGGGGCGGGTGGGTCCAAAAACATTCAGTACTTC,CASRESGAGGSKNIQYF
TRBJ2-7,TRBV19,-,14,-,TGTGCCAGTAAGTTGGCAGGGGAAGGCTACGAGCAGTACTTC,CASKLAGEGYEQYF
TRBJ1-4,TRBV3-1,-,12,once,TGTGCCAGCAGCCAAGTTAGCAGAGGTCTCGTATTT,CASSQVSRGLVF
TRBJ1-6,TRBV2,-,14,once,TGTGCCAGCAGTGATTCCCAGGGGACTTCACCCCTCCACTTT,CASSDSQGTSPLHF
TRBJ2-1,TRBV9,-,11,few,TGTGCCAGCAGCGGGTGGGGGGAGCAGTTCTTC,CASSGWGEQFF
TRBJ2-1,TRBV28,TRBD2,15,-,TGTGCCAGCAGTTTGTATAGCGGGACTCGGAATGAGCAGTTCTTC,CASSLYSGTRNEQFF
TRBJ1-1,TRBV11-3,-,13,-,TGTGCCAGCACCACCTATAAGAACACTGAAGCTTTCTTT,CASTTYKNTEAFF
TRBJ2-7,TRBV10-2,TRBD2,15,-,TGCGCCGCAATAGGGGGGGGCAGCGGGAGCTACGAGCAGTACTTC,CAAIGGGSGSYEQYF
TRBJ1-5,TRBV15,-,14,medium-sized,TGTGCCACCAGCAGAGGCCAAGGCAATCAGCCCCAGCATTTT,CATSRGQGNQPQHF
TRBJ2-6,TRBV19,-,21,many,TGTGCCAGTAGTATAGGGGTGGGGGCCCGGGGAGGAATCTCTGGGGCCAACGTCCTGACTTTC,CASSIGVGARGGISGANVLTF
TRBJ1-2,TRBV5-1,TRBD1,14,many,TGCGCCAGCAGCTTGGAGAGACAGGGCTATGGCTACACCTTC,CASSLERQGYGYTF
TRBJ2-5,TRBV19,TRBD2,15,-,TGTGCCAGTAGTAATGGCGGGAGGGGCGGAGAGACCCAGTACTTC,CASSNGGRGGETQYF
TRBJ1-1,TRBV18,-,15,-,TGTGCCAGCTCACCGCTTAATGGCGGAAACACTGAAGCTTTCTTT,CASSPLNGGNTEAFF
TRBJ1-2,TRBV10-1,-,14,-,TGCGCCAGCAGTGAGGGGCTTGGGCCCTCTGGCTACACCTTC,CASSEGLGPSGYTF
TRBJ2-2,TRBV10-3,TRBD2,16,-,TGTGCCATCAGGGAGCGGACTAGCGGGACTTTCGGGGAGCTGTTTTTT,CAIRERTSGTFGELFF
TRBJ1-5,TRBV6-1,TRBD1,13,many,TGTGCCACCGAACAGGGGCGGAATCAGCCCCAGCATTTT,CATEQGRNQPQHF
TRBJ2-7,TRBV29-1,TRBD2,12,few,TGCAGCCTGGGACTAGCGGGAGTCGGTGGATACTTC,CSLGLAGVGGYF
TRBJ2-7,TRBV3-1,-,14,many,TGTGCCAGCAGCCAAGCCCGGAGGGCGGGTGAGCAGTACTTC,CASSQARRAGEQYF
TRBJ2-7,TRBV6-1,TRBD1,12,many,TGTGCCGCCGACAGGGGAGGTCACGAGCAGTACTTC,CAADRGGHEQYF
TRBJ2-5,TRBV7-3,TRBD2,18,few,TGTGCCAGCAGCTTCCGGACAGCCAGCGGGAGGGGGCAAGAGACCCAGTACTTC,CASSFRTASGRGQETQYF
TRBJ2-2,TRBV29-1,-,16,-,TGCAGCGTTGAAGCCGGAGAGGGAACGAACACCGGGGAGCTGTTTTTT,CSVEAGEGTNTGELFF
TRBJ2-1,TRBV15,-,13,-,TGTGCCACCAGCACAGGGGATTACAATGAGCAGTTCTTC,CATSTGDYNEQFF
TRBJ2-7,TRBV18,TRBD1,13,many,TGTGCCAGCTCACAGGGACAGGACTACGAGCAGTACTTC,CASSQGQDYEQYF
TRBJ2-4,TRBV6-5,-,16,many,TGTGCCAGCAGTTATGGCAGGGAAGTAGCCAAAAACATTCAGTACTTC,CASSYGREVAKNIQYF
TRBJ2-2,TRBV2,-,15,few,TGTGCCAGCAGTGAAAGTGAGACGAACACCGGGGAGCTGTTTTTT,CASSESETNTGELFF
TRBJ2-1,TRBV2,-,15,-,TGTGCCAGCCGACTAACTCTTACGTCCTACAATGAGCAGTTCTTC,CASRLTLTSYNEQFF
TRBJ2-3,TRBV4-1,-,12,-,TGCGCCAGCAGCCAAGGACTAGGAGTGCAGTATTTT,CASSQGLGVQYF
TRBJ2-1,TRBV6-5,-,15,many,TGTGCCAGCTTTAGGACAGCCCGAAACTACAATGAGCAGTTCTTC,CASFRTARNYNEQFF
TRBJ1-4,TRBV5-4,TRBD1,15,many,TGTGCCAGCAGCATGACAGGGGCAACTAATGAAAAACTGTTTTTT,CASSMTGATNEKLFF
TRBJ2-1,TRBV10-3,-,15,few,TGTGCCATCAGTGAGTCCCCGCAGTCCTACAATGAGCAGTTCTTC,CAISESPQSYNEQFF
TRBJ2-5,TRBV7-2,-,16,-,TGTGCCAGCAGCCCGAGGGGGGGGGCTTGGCAAGAGACCCAGTACTTC,CASSPRGGAWQETQYF
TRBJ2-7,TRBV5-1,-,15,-,TGCGCCAGCAGCTTCGCGGGACGCCCAACCTACGAGCGGTACTTC,CASSFAGRPTYERYF
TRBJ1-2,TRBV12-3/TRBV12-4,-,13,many,TGTGCCAGCAGTTCAGGGGCTAACTATGGCTACACCTTC,CASSSGANYGYTF
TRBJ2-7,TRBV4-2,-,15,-,TGTGCCAGCAGCCAAGATACTGGAATTAACTACGAGCAGTACTTC,CASSQDTGINYEQYF
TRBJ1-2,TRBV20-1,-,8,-,TGCAGCTCCGATGGCTACACCTTC,CSSDGYTF
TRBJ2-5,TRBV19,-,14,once,TGTGCCAGTAGTCATCAGGGAGGTCAAGAGACCCAGTACTTC,CASSHQGGQETQYF
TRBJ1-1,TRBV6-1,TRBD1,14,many,TGTGCCAGCAGTCCAGGGGGAAAGAACACTGAAGCTTTCTTT,CASSPGGKNTEAFF
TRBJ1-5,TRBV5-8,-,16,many,TGTGCCAGCACCTCCCGACGGGGGTATGGAAATCAGCCCCAGCATTTT,CASTSRRGYGNQPQHF
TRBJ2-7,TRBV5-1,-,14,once,TGCGCCAGCAGCTTGCACGGCAGCTCCTACGAGCAGTACTTC,CASSLHGSSYEQYF
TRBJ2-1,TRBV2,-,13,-,TGTGCCAGCAGGGGAGGGGGGGACAATGAGCAGTTCTTC,CASRGGGDNEQFF
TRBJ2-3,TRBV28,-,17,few,TGTGCCAGCAGTTTAGGTGGCGTCGCGTCGGACACAGATACGCAGTATTTT,CASSLGGVASDTDTQYF
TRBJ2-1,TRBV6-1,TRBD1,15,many,TGTGCCAGCAGTGGCGGGACAGGGGTCTCGGATGAGCAGTTCTTC,CASSGGTGVSDEQFF
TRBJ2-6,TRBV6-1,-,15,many,TGTGCCAGCAGACCCGAAGGCTCTGGGGCCAACGTCCTGACTTTC,CASRPEGSGANVLTF
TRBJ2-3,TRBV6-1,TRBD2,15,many,TGTGCCAGCAGCAGCGGGACCCGAGGCGCAGATACGCAGTATTTT,CASSSGTRGADTQYF
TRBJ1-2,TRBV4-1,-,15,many,TGCGCCAGCAGCCGCCCAGTGGGGACTAACTATGGCTACACCTTC,CASSRPVGTNYGYTF
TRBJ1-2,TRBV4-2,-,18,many,TGTGCCAGCAGCCGTTTTAGTCTTAACGACAGCCCAAACTATGGCTACACCTTC,CASSRFSLNDSPNYGYTF
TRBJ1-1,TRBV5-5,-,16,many,TGTGCCAGCAGCTTGGCAGGGAGTTGGGTAATGACTGAAGCTTTCTTT,CASSLAGSWVMTEAFF
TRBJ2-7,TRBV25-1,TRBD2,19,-,TGTGCCAGCACGGGTCTACGTCAGGGACTAGCGGGCTTCTCCTACGAGCAGTACTTC,CASTGLRQGLAGFSYEQYF